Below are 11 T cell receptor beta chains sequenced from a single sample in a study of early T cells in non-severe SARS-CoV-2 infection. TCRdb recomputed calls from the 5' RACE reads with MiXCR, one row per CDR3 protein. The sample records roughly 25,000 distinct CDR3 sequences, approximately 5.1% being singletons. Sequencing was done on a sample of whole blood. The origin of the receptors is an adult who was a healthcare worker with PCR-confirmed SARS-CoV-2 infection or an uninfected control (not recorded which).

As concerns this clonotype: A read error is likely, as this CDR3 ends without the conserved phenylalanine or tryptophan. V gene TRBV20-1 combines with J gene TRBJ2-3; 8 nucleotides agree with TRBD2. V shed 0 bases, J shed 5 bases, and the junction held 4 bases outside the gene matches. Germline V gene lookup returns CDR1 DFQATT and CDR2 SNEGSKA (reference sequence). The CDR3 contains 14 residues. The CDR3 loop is CSARDSGAGDTQYY. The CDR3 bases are TGCAGTGCTAGAGATAGCGGGGCCGGAGATACGCAGTATTAT.

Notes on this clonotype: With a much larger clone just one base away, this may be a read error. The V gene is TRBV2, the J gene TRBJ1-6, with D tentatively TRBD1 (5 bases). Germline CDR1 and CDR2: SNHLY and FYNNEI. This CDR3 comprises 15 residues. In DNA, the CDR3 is TGTGCCAGCAGTGAATTGCAGGGCGGTAATTCACCCCTCTACTTT. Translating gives CASSELQGGNSPLYF.

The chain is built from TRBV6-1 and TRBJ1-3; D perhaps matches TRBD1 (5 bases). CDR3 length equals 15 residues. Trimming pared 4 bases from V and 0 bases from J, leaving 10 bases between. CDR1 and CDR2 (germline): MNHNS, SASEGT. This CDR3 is CASSARGVSGNTIYF. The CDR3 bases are TGTGCCAGCAGTGCCCGGGGGGTCTCTGGAAACACCATATATTTT.

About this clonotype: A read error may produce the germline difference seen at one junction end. This chain's CDR3 is CTSSAGSSGGESTQYF. CDR3 DNA sequence: TGTACCAGCAGCGCCGGGAGTAGCGGGGGGGAGAGTACGCAGTATTTT. The V call is TRBV12-3 or TRBV12-4, the J call TRBJ2-3, with TRBD2 matching 11 bases. CDR3 length: 16 amino acids.

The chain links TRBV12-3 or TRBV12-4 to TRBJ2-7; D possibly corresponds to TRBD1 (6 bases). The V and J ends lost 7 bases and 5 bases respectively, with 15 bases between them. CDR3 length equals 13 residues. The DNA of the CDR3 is TGTGCCAGCAACAGGGCCCGAGAACACGAGCAGTACTTC. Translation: CASNRAREHEQYF.

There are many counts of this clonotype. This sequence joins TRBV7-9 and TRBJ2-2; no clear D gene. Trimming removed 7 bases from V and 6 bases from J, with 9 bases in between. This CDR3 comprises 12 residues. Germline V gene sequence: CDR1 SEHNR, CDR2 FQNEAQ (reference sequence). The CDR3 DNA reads TGTGCCAGCATTTATAACGCCGGGGAGCTGTTTTTT. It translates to CASIYNAGELFF.

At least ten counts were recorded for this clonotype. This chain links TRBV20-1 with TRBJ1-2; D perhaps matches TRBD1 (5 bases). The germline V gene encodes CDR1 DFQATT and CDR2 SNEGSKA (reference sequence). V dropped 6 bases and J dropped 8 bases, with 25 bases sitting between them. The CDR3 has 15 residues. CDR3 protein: CSAPPPAGYMGGYTF. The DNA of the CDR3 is TGCAGTGCCCCTCCCCCGGCAGGGTACATGGGGGGCTACACCTTC.

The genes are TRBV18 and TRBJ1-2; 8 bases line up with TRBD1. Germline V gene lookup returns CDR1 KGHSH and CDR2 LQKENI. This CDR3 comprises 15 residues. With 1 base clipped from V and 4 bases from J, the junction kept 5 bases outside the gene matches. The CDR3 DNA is TGTGCCAGCTCACCACAATCAGGGGGCGGCTATGGCTACACCTTC. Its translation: CASSPQSGGGYGYTF.

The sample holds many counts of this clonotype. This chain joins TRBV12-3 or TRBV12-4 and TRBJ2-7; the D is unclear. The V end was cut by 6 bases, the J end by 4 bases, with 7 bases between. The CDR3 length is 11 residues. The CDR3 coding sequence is TGTGCCAGCAGCCGCATATACGAGCAGTACTTC. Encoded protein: CASSRIYEQYF.

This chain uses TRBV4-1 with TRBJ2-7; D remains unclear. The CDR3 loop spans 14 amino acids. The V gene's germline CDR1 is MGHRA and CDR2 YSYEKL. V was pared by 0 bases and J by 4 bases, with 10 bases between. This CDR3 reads CASSQEPARYEQYF. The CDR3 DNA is TGCGCCAGCAGCCAAGAGCCAGCTAGATACGAGCAGTACTTC.

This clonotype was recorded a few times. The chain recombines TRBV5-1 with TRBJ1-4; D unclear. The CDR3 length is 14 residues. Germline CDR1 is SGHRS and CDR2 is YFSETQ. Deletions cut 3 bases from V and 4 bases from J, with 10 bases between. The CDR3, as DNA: TGCGCCAGCAGCTCAGTCGGATTTAATGAAAAACTGTTTTTT. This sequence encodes CASSSVGFNEKLFF.